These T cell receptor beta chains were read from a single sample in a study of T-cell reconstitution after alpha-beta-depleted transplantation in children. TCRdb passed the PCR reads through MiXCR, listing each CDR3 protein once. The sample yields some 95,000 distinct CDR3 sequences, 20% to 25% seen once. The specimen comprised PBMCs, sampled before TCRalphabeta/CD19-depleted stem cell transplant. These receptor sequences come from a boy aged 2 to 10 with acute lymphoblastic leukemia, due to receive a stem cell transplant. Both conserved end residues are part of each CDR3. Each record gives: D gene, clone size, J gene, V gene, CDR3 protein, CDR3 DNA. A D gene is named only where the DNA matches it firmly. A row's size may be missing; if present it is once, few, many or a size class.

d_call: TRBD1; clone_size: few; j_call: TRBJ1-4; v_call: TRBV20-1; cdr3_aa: CSAQGASEKLFF; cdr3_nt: TGCAGTGCTCAGGGGGCGAGTGAAAAACTGTTTTTT
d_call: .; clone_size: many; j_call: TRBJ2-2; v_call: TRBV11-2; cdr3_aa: CASSSSPPAGTRTGELFF; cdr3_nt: TGTGCCAGCAGCTCCTCTCCTCCGGCGGGGACGCGGACCGGGGAGCTGTTTTTT
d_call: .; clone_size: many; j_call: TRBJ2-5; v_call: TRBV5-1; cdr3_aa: CASRVEGLQETQYF; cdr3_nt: TGCGCCAGCAGAGTGGAGGGACTCCAAGAGACCCAGTACTTC
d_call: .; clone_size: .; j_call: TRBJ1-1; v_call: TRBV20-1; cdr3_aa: CRLLGENTEAFF; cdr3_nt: TGCAGGTTATTAGGGGAAAACACTGAAGCTTTCTTT
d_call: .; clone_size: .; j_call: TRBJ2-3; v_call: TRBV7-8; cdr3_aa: CASAIRTDTQYF; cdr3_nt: TGTGCCAGCGCCATCCGAACGGATACGCAGTATTTT
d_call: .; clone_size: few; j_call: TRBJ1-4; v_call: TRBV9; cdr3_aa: CASSPSVATNEKLFF; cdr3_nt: TGTGCCAGCAGCCCCTCGGTTGCAACTAATGAAAAACTGTTTTTT
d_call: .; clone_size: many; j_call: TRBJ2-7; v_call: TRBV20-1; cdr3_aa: CSGLAKDYEQYF; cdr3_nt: TGCAGTGGGTTGGCGAAAGACTACGAGCAGTACTTC
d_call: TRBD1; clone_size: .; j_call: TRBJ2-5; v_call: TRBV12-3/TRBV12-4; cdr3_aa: CASSPGTGKIQETQYF; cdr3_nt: TGTGCCAGCAGTCCAGGGACAGGGAAGATCCAAGAGACCCAGTACTTC
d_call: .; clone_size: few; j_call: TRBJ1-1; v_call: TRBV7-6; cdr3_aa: CASSSRGVTEAFF; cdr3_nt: TGTGCCAGCAGCTCCAGAGGAGTCACTGAAGCTTTCTTT
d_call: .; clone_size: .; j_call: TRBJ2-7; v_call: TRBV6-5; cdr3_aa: CASSYGSGSYEQYF; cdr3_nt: TGTGCCAGCAGTTACGGGAGCGGCTCCTACGAGCAGTACTTC
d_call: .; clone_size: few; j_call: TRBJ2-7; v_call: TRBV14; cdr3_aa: CASSQSDEQYF; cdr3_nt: TGTGCCAGCAGCCAATCTGACGAGCAGTACTTC